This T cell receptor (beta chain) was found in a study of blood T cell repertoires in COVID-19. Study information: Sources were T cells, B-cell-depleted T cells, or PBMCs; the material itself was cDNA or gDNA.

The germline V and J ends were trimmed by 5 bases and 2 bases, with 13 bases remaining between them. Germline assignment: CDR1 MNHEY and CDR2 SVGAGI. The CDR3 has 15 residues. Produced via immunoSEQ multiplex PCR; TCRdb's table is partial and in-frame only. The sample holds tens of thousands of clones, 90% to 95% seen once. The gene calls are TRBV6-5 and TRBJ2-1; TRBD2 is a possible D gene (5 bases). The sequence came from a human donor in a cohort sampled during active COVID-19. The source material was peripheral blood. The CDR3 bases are TGTGCCAGCAGTCCCGGTCCAGCGGCCTACAATGAGCAGTTCTTC. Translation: CASSPGPAAYNEQFF.